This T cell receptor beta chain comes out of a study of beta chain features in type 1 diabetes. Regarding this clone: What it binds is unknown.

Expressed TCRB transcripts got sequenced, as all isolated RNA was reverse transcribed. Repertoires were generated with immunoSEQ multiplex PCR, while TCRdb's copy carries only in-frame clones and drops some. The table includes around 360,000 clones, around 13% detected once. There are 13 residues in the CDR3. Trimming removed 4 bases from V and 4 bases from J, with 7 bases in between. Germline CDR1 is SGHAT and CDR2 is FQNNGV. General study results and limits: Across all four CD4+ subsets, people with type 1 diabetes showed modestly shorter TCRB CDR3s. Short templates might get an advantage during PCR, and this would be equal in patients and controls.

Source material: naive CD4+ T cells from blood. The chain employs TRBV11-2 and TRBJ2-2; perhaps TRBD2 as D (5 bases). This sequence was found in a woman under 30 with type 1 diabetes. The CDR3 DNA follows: TGTGCCAGCAGCTCGGGGATCACCGGGGAGCTGTTTTTT. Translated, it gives CASSSGITGELFF.